This T cell receptor beta chain was recovered during a study of blood T cell repertoires in COVID-19. For the study at large: Samples of COVID-19 (acute and convalescent) were obtained from the United States, Italy and Spain. In each case, the material was cDNA or gDNA derived from T cells, B-cell-depleted T cells, or PBMCs.

The CDR3 has 16 amino acids. The trim removed 8 bases at V and 5 bases at J, leaving 11 bases unmatched. The V gene's germline CDR1 is LNHDA and CDR2 SQIVND (reference sequence). Authors' methods: From reference gene primer amplification, estimates of nucleated cell counts were derived. The repertoire was sequenced with immunoSEQ multiplex PCR; TCRdb's copy has only in-frame clones and lacks some. V, J and clone size derive from that table, while D and trimming were established from the DNA sequence. The sample has about 140,000 clones, around nine tenths seen once. This receptor was obtained from a human donor in a cohort sampled during active COVID-19. The chain recombines TRBV19 with TRBJ2-2, with 10 bases fitting TRBD2. Sequencing was performed on peripheral blood. The CDR3 here is CASRKSGGAGTGELFF. The CDR3 DNA follows: TGTGCCAGTCGCAAAAGCGGGGGGGCAGGTACCGGGGAGCTGTTTTTT.